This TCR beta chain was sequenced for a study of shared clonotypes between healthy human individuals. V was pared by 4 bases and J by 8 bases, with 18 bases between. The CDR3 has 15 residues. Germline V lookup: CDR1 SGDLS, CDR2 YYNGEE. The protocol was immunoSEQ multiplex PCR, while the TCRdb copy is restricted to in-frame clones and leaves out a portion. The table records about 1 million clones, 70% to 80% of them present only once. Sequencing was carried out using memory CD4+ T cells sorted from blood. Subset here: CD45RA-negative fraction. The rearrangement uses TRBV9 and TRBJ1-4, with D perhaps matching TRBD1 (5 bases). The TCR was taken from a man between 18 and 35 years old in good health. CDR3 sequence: CASSRRVGQGEKLFF. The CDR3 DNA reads TGTGCCAGCAGCCGACGCGTAGGGCAGGGAGAAAAACTGTTTTTT. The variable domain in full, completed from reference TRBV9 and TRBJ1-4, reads DSGVTQTPKHLITATGQRVTLRCSPRSGDLSVYWYQQSLDQGLQFLIQYYNGEERAKGNILERFSAQQFPDLHSELNLSSLELGDSALYFCASSRRVGQGEKLFFGSGTQLSVL.